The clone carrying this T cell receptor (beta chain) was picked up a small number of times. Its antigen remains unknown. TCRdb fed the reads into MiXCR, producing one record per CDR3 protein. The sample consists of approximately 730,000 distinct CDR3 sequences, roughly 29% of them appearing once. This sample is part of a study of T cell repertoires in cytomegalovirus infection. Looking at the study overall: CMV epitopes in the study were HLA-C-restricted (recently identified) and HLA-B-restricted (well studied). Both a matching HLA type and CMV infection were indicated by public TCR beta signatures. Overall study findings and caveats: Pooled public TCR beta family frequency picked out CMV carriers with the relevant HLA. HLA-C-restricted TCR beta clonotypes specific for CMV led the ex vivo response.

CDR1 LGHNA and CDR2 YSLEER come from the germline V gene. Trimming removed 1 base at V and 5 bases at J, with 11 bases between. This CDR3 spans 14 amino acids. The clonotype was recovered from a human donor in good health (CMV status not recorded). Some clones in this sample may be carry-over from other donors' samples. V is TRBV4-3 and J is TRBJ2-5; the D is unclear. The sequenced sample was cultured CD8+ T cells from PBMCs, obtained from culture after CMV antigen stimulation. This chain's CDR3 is CASSQGFAGETQYF. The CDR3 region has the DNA TGCGCCAGCAGCCAAGGGTTCGCAGGCGAGACCCAGTACTTC.